The following is a TCR beta chain sequence with its context. Its specificity is unknown. Only in-frame clones appear in the TCRdb table, and some are missing; sequencing was by immunoSEQ multiplex PCR. The sample yields 91,000 or so clones, more than 85% seen once. The record originates from a study of T cell responses to AZD1222 COVID-19 vaccine. This CDR3 comprises 15 residues. Germline values: CDR1 LGHDT, CDR2 YNNKEL (reference sequence). V shed 4 bases, J shed 9 bases, and the junction held 11 bases outside the gene matches. Study observations and caveats: Increases in Spike-specific TCR breadth and depth were seen after two AZD1222 doses. Reportedly, nearly half the spike-specific TCRs target unmutated variant regions. Repertoires were collected only later (after the peak T cell response had occurred).

The receptor was isolated from an adult who received the AZD1222 COVID-19 vaccine. The sample here was peripheral blood, taken 28 days after the second AZD1222 dose. V is TRBV3-1 (or the pseudogene TRBV3-2) and J is TRBJ2-1; 8 bases map to TRBD2. The DNA for the CDR3 is TGTGCCAGCAGCCCTACTAGCGGAAGACGAGGTGAGCAGTTCTTC. Amino acids: CASSPTSGRRGEQFF.